The sequence of this T cell receptor beta chain was determined in a study of cytomegalovirus exposure and HLA in healthy donors (dated by TCRdb to about 2017). Study-wide context: According to an earlier analysis of around 600 of the donors, 150 million to 200 million T cells yielded approximately 120 million unique TCR beta sequences and about 300 Gb of sequence data. All discovery cohort repertoires had been generated on a single sequencing platform. HLA typing covered class I and class II loci at four-digit resolution. The genetic ancestry cluster associated with self-reported Caucasian donors included 70% to 85% of the roughly 390 genotyped donors. The study profiled the T cell repertoires of 500 to 800 subjects by immunosequencing and related them to cytomegalovirus serostatus. Typing coverage varied by locus: about 620-630 donors for A, B, C, DRB1 and DQB1; approximately 500 for DQA1; around 610 for DPA1; around 450 for DPB1. Among a few hundred genotyped donors of the cohort, an average of approximately 230,000 unique TCR beta nucleotide sequences were sequenced per donor, roughly 20% of them non-productive. In a later analysis, previously published TCR beta repertoires from roughly 710 donors were re-analyzed and high-resolution HLA genotyping was added so that TCR occurrence patterns could be studied. Because of strong linkage in the cohort, a few DR-DQ haplotypes were treated as single units for association and clustering. An earlier analysis of approximately 630 of the donors applied high-throughput TCR beta sequencing to assess whether each TCR beta V gene segment acted as functional or pseudogenic. An early release that covered fewer than 800 HLA-typed donors contained approximately 300 gigabases of sequencing data and 65 million to 100 million unique TCR sequences. The aim of the study was to test whether cataloging public T cell receptors could identify signatures of past pathogen exposure. Genome-wide SNP genotypes for about 55% of the 666 donors were used in a later genetic analysis, which treated that subset as a discovery cohort. To predict cytomegalovirus infection status, the study brought together high-throughput TCR immunosequencing, statistical association of individual TCRs with disease status, and machine learning. In addition to the first cohort of approximately 650 subjects, a separate validation cohort of over 90 different subjects was used. Donor age, sex, ethnicity and CMV serostatus were compiled together with the repertoire data. Rather than using new phenotypic data, the later analysis identified candidate immune exposures from TCR beta sequences and from how often those sequences occurred across donors.

This clone came up a few times. The clone's antigen remains unknown. Within one base of it there is no much larger clone, and no base qualities were kept. From a lookup of the germline V gene (reference sequence), CDR1 and CDR2 are MNHNY and SVGAGI. From the cysteine through the phenylalanine, the CDR3 covers 15 amino acids. Only the CDR3 DNA is retained, 45 bases long and in frame from the first base. The junction shows trimming of 3 bases on V and 9 bases on J, plus 15 bases between the germline ends. Receptor libraries were prepared by the immunoSEQ multiplex PCR assay. For the multiplex PCR, a mixture combining 60 forward primers for TCR Vbeta segments and 13 reverse primers for TCR Jbeta segments was used. The CDR3 region of rearranged TCR beta genes was amplified from genomic DNA by a multiplex PCR assay. The Illumina HiSeq System was used to sequence the amplified TCR beta libraries as 87-base-pair reads. The paper's data handling went like this. In a later analysis, tens of millions of unique TCR beta chains were counted across the 500 to 850 repertoires, and roughly 11 million of these chains were shared by at least two donors. To remove PCR and sequencing errors, raw reads were error-corrected and collapsed into unique sequences using a nearest-neighbor algorithm that merged closely related sequences. Alignment of CDR3 sequences to IMGT reference sequences was used to assign V, D and J gene segments. For a sequence to be retained, a match of at least six nucleotides to both a V gene segment and a J gene segment was required. A rearrangement counted as productive if the CDR3 had no stop codons and remained in frame with V and J, and every other rearrangement counted as non-productive. CDR3 was defined by IMGT convention, running from the second conserved V-encoded cysteine to the conserved J-encoded phenylalanine. In an earlier analysis of around 640 of the donors, sequences lacking an unambiguous match to a single V gene segment were excluded. In an earlier analysis of approximately 500 of the donors, a V segment was called functional when productive rearrangements were above 56.7%, and segregating when the standard deviation between donors exceeded 5%. A statistical classification framework was built to diagnose cytomegalovirus status from the catalog of TCR beta chain sequences. In a later analysis, TCR nucleotide sequences were compared against IMGT/GENE-DB human TR gene sequences so that V and J genes could be assigned. The TCRdist pipeline was used in a later analysis to assign CDR3 sequences and most-parsimonious VDJ recombination scenarios. In a later analysis, every TCR beta chain was defined by the combination of its CDR3 amino acid sequence and its V-gene family, and reads without a unique V-gene family were dropped. In a later analysis, around 600 highly shared, low-generation-probability nucleotide sequences were removed to address suspected cross-contamination and a sequencing artifact. In a later analysis, a clonal expansion index was calculated for each public chain from normalized within-repertoire ranks of inferred template counts. Generation probabilities in a later analysis came from a VDJ recombination model fitted to out-of-frame rearrangements, and those results were checked against IGoR. In a later analysis, TCR-TCR, TCR-HLA and TCR-CMV co-occurrence was scored with hypergeometric tests, and a repertoire-size bias correction was applied to TCR pairs. False discovery rates were estimated in a later analysis by permuting HLA or CMV assignments 20 times. In a later analysis, co-occurring TCRs were grouped with DBSCAN, and TCRdist sequence similarity was added when clustering was performed within HLA-allele-positive subsets. Repertoires with fewer than 30,000 or more than 120,000 public chains, plus five repertoires with anomalous nucleotide sharing, were excluded from co-occurrence clustering. TCRdb retrieved this table from immuneACCESS and kept in-frame rearrangements only. Not all clones are present; in checked studies, unresolved V genes account for under half, and no reason is known for the remainder. V, J and clone size are those of that table, while D and trimming were read from the DNA. The sample table lists 150,000 or so clones, about 80% of them with a count of one. The ten largest make up roughly 2% of the sample.

Here is what the overall study found, with its caveats: In a later analysis, TCR association rates were found to vary across HLA loci, with the most associated TCRs seen for DRB1 alleles and the fewest for HLA-C alleles. Most TCR sequences were observed very rarely across donors, whereas some public TCRs were present in many individuals. A further reported finding was that TCR beta sequences accurately predicted the HLA-A and HLA-B alleles for most subjects in the first cohort. Three of the identified cytomegalovirus-associated TCR beta chains were confirmed in vitro to be specific for cytomegalovirus antigens. Several of the top co-occurrence clusters appeared to be linked to parvovirus B19, influenza, CMV and Epstein-Barr virus, according to a later analysis. In an earlier analysis of under 600 of the donors, most TCR beta V segments were observed in productive rearrangements about 90% or about 30% of the time, broadly matching IMGT annotations. At a false discovery rate of 0.05, a later analysis linked 16,951 TCR beta sequences to specific HLA alleles. Because some donors lacked HLA typing at each locus, the association tests relied only on the typed subset. In the study, approximately 150 TCR beta chains were listed as associated with cytomegalovirus. The earlier analysis of 587 of the donors excluded about 16 rarely observed V segments, including chromosome 9 orphons, because counts were too low. Compared with equally common non-associated chains, HLA-associated TCR beta chains in a later analysis were more clonally expanded and had lower generation probabilities. Only TCR beta chains were sequenced in this cohort, and the absence of alpha or paired-chain data limited detectable features. Sequencing depth was assumed to be roughly uniform across donors in the presence/absence analyses, though that assumption may not hold. The classifier was reported to diagnose cytomegalovirus status with high specificity and sensitivity in both the original and validation cohorts. A cluster of highly shared sequence variants was judged likely to be a technical artifact of the sequencing pipeline. A later genetic analysis associated a missense DCLRE1C variant with V-gene and J-gene trimming of TCR beta chains, and an independent cohort replicated the association. A later analysis found that most CMV-associated TCR beta chains appeared HLA-restricted, with HLA associations seemingly driven largely by CMV exposure. According to a later genetic analysis, donors in an Asian-associated ancestry cluster had fewer N-insertions in productive TCRs than the approximately 710-donor mean. Because the 87-base-pair reads could not distinguish some IMGT-functional V segments, including TRBV6-2 and TRBV6-3, those segments were excluded. Immune exposure information for the cohort was limited to CMV serostatus. Strong co-occurrence of HLA alleles, especially DR and DQ, made assigning TCR associations to individual alleles difficult. Linkage disequilibrium might explain the correlated functional status among segregating V segments, but an unknown experimental factor could not be excluded. It was suggested by the authors that the approach could potentially be generalized to other disease states and immunological phenotypes.

In total, roughly 670 healthy bone marrow donors made up the cohort. At the time of sampling, every cohort member was nominally healthy, though immune exposures that went unrecorded were likely present. The donor tested CMV seronegative and was one of the 352 seronegative cohort members. A peripheral blood sample was provided by each donor, and peripheral blood mononuclear cells were used for TCR beta sequencing. The Qiagen DNeasy Blood Extraction Kit was used to extract genomic DNA from the blood cell samples. The sequenced sample consisted of PBMCs. Here the chain combines TRBV6-6 and TRBJ1-6; a weak D assignment points to TRBD1 (5 bases agree). This sequence originates from a female donor in good health and CMV-seronegative. Here is the DNA: TGTGCCAGCAGTTATGCGGGGGAGCGGGGTTCACCCCTCCACTTT. This codes for CASSYAGERGSPLHF.